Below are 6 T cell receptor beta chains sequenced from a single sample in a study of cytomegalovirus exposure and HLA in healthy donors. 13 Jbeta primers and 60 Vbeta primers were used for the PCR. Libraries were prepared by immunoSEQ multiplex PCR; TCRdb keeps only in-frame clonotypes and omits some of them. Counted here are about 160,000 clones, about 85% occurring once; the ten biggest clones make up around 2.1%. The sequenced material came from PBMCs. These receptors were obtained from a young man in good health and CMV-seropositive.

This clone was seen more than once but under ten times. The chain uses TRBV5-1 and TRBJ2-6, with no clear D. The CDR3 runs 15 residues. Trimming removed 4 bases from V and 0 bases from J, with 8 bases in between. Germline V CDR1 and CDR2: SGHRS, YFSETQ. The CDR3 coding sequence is TGCGCCAGCAGCCCCTATTTCTCTGGGGCCAACGTCCTGACTTTC. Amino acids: CASSPYFSGANVLTF.

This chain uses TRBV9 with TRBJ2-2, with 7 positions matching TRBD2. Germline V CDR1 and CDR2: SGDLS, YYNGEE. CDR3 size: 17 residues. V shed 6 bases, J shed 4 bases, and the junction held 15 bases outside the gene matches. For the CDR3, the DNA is TGTGCCAGCAATAGTCGAGCGGGGCCGGAGGGCACCGGGGAGCTGTTTTTT. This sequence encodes CASNSRAGPEGTGELFF.

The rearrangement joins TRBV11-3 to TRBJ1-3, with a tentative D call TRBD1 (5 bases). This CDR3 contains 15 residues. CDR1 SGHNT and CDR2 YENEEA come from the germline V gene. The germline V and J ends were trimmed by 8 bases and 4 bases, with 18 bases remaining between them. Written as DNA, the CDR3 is TGTGCCAGCGGGAGTCTGGGGGGATCCGGAAACACCATATATTTT. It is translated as CASGSLGGSGNTIYF.

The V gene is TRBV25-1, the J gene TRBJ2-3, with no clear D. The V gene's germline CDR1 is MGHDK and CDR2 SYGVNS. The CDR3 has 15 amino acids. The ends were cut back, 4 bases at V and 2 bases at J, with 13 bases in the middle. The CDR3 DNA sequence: TGTGCCAGCAGTGGCTACACAGAAGCCACAGATACGCAGTATTTT. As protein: CASSGYTEATDTQYF. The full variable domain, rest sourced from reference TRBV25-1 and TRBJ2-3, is EADIYQTPRYLVIGTGKKITLECSQTMGHDKMYWYQQDPGMELHLIHYSYGVNSTEKGDLSSESTVSRIRTEHFPLTLESARPSHTSQYLCASSGYTEATDTQYFGPGTRLTVL.

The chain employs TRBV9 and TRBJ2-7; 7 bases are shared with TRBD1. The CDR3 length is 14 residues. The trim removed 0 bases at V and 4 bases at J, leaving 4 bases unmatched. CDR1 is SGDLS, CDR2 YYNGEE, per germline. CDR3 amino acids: CASSVGAGGYEQYF. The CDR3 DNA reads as TGTGCCAGCAGCGTAGGGGCAGGGGGTTACGAGCAGTACTTC.

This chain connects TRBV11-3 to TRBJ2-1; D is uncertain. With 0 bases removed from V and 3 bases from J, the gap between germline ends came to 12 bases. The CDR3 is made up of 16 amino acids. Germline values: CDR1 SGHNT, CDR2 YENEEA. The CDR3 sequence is CASSLDRIYNYNEQFF. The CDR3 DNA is TGTGCCAGCAGCTTAGATCGCATTTACAACTACAATGAGCAGTTCTTC.